The clone carrying this TCR beta chain showed up just once. TCRdb's table, derived via immunoSEQ multiplex PCR, lists solely in-frame clones and lacks some. The sample includes roughly 160,000 clones, about 80% seen only once; the top ten take approximately 9.9%. The data are from a study of blood T cell repertoires in COVID-19. Looking at the study overall: From T cells, B-cell-depleted T cells, or PBMCs came the material, which was cDNA or gDNA.

Membership in each cohort depended on participant-reported clinical history. Sequencing was carried out using PBMCs or T cells enriched from blood (not recorded which). This TCR was recovered from a man aged 50-59 years who had recovered from COVID-19.

The CDR3 loop reads CASSDEADQPQHF. The CDR3 DNA reads TGTGCCAGCAGCGACGAGGCTGATCAGCCCCAGCATTTT. V gene TRBV11-3 combines with J gene TRBJ1-5; no definite D call. V lost 5 bases and J lost 5, with 10 bases in between. Germline V CDR1 and CDR2: SGHNT, YENEEA. The CDR3 extends over 13 amino acids.